The present T cell receptor beta chain was sequenced within a study of response to subunit inactivated influenza vaccine. This clonotype was counted a few times. In TCRdb, the RT-PCR reads were re-called with MiXCR into one record per CDR3 protein. The data contain 530,000 or so distinct CDR3 sequences, 14% of them singletons. The sample was PBMCs from blood, taken 12 days after vaccination. The sequence was collected from a man in his forties or fifties who received an inactivated influenza vaccine.

The CDR3 region has the DNA TGTGCCAGCAGACTTCCCGGGGACCGATACTCTGGAAACACCATATATTTT. Translated, it gives CASRLPGDRYSGNTIYF. The chain recombines TRBV12-3 or TRBV12-4 with TRBJ1-3; weak D call: TRBD1 (5 bases). The V and J ends lost 6 bases and 0 bases respectively, with 18 bases between them. This CDR3 spans 17 amino acids.